Below, 27 T cell receptor beta chains from the same sample are listed, as sequenced in a study of cytomegalovirus exposure and HLA in healthy donors. Primers included in the PCR were 60 Vbeta and 13 Jbeta primers. TCRdb's copy holds only in-frame clones and misses some; the assay was immunoSEQ multiplex PCR. The sample yields around 150,000 clones, of which the top ten take up 1% to 1.5%. The sample comprised PBMCs. Every receptor here comes from a woman aged 60-75 years in good health and CMV-seronegative.

The chain uses TRBV18 and TRBJ2-1, with TRBD2 matching over 16 bases. CDR3 length: 18 amino acids. Germline values: CDR1 KGHSH, CDR2 LQKENI. Germline trimming cut 3 bases from V and 4 bases from J; bases unmatched to any gene: 6. The chain's CDR3 is CASSPPGLAGGMYNEQFF. The CDR3 region has the DNA TGTGCCAGCTCACCCCCGGGACTAGCGGGGGGGATGTACAATGAGCAGTTCTTC.

This chain uses TRBV12-5 with TRBJ2-2, with D unresolved. The CDR3 is 13 amino acids. Germline V gives CDR1 LGHNT, CDR2 FRNRAP. V shed 0 bases and J shed 7 bases, with 6 bases lying between them. CDR3 sequence: CASGLVFGGELFF. The CDR3 nucleotides read TGTGCTAGTGGTTTGGTATTCGGCGGGGAGCTGTTTTTT.

The rearrangement links TRBV4-2 to TRBJ1-1; D unclear. Germline loops: CDR1 LGHNA, CDR2 YNFKEQ. The V and J ends lost 4 bases and 3 bases respectively, with 12 bases between them. This CDR3 region has 14 residues. CDR3 in DNA: TGTGCCAGCAGCCCATTCGGGGAAGACACTGAAGCTTTCTTT. It encodes CASSPFGEDTEAFF.

J is TRBJ1-1 and V is TRBV6-7; D gene ambiguous. TRBV6-7 carries the ORF label, with uncertain function. This CDR3 is 16 amino acids long. Trimming left V 6 bases short and J 0 bases short, with 17 bases between. CDR3 sequence reads: CASSHSGIYLNTEAFF. The CDR3 DNA follows: TGTGCCAGCAGCCATTCAGGAATCTACTTGAACACTGAAGCTTTCTTT.

The CDR3 is CASRLTHRGNNSPLHF. CDR3 DNA: TGCGCCAGCAGGCTTACCCACAGGGGGAATAATTCACCCCTCCACTTT. The V gene is TRBV23-1, the J gene TRBJ1-6, with 8 bases that match TRBD1. TRBV23-1 is sorted into the ORF group, with uncertain function. The V gene end was trimmed by 6 bases and the J gene end by 5 bases; junction bases not matched to a gene: 9. This CDR3 is built from 16 residues.

This chain connects TRBV7-2 to TRBJ2-1; tentatively, D is TRBD2 (5 bases). The CDR3 sequence is 15 residues long. The V end lost 3 bases, the J end lost 4 bases, and 13 bases lay between the germline ends. Germline V gene lookup returns CDR1 SGHTA and CDR2 FQGNSA. The CDR3 region is CASSFISGSYNEQFF. The CDR3 nucleotides read TGTGCCAGCAGCTTTATCAGCGGCAGTTACAATGAGCAGTTCTTC.

V is TRBV7-9 and J is TRBJ1-2; D remains ambiguous. Germline CDR1 is SEHNR and CDR2 is FQNEAQ (reference sequence). Trimming cost V 0 bases and J 1 base, with 21 bases left between them. The CDR3 totals 19 residues. Written as DNA, the CDR3 is TGTGCCAGCAGCTTAGCCTTTAAACGTCGCGGCGGCTATAACTATGGCTACACCTTC. Protein: CASSLAFKRRGGYNYGYTF. Variable domain in full (rest from reference TRBV7-9 and TRBJ1-2): DTGVSQNPRHKITKRGQNVTFRCDPISEHNRLYWYRQTLGQGPEFLTYFQNEAQLEKSRLLSDRFSAERPKGSFSTLEIQRTEQGDSAMYLCASSLAFKRRGGYNYGYTFGSGTRLTVV.

The J gene is TRBJ1-2, the V gene TRBV6-1; unclear D gene. The germline V gene encodes CDR1 MNHNS and CDR2 SASEGT. V lost 6 bases and J 8 bases, leaving 16 bases between the germline ends. This CDR3 comprises 13 residues. As DNA, the CDR3 is TGTGCCAGCAGAACCGGGCTTAGGAGGGGCTACACCTTC. This encodes CASRTGLRRGYTF.

A note on this clone: One end of the junction does not line up with germline, which may come from a read error. V is TRBV29-1 and J is TRBJ1-2; D remains ambiguous. The CDR3 has 11 residues. The germline V gene encodes CDR1 SQVTM and CDR2 ANQGSEA. The DNA of the CDR3 is TGCAGCGTTGTGGCCGACTACGGCTACACCTTC. The encoded protein is CSVVADYGYTF.

The CDR3 loop reads CASSTMGGPGELFF. DNA for the CDR3: TGTGCCAGCAGCACTATGGGGGGTCCCGGGGAGCTGTTTTTT. V and J are TRBV7-3 and TRBJ2-2; maybe TRBD2 (6 bases). CDR3 length: 14 amino acids. V was pared by 5 bases and J by 6 bases, with 13 bases between. CDR1 is SGHTA and CDR2 is FQGTGA in the germline V gene.

This chain connects TRBV7-2 to TRBJ2-7; 10 positions match TRBD1. Germline trimming cut 4 bases from V and 2 bases from J; bases unmatched to any gene: 5. CDR1 and CDR2 (germline): SGHTA, FQGNSA. This CDR3 is built from 15 residues. CDR3 residues: CASSYRTGGAYEQYF. CDR3 DNA sequence: TGTGCCAGCAGCTACCGGACAGGGGGGGCCTACGAGCAGTACTTC.

The rearrangement uses TRBV2 and TRBJ2-5; D is perhaps TRBD2 (6 bases). The J call may be wrong; the DNA end is better matched by TRBJ2-7. The length of the CDR3 is 12 residues. Per germline, CDR1 SNHLY and CDR2 FYNNEI. The CDR3 DNA reads TGTGCCAGCAGTGTTGGGACTGGCGAGCAGTACTTC. It is translated as CASSVGTGEQYF.

This chain connects TRBV7-2 to TRBJ2-2, with 8 nucleotides matching TRBD1. CDR1 is SGHTA, CDR2 FQGNSA, per germline. V lost 5 bases to trimming and J lost 3 bases; unmatched junction nucleotides: 8. The length of the CDR3 is 16 residues. The CDR3 here is CASSLGTGLYTGELFF. The CDR3 nucleotides read TGTGCCAGCAGCCTCGGGACAGGACTTTACACCGGGGAGCTGTTTTTT.

The chain combines TRBV29-1 with TRBJ1-1, with 9 nucleotides matching TRBD1. J was trimmed by 1 base and V by 7 bases; bases with no gene match: 7. Germline CDR1 is SQVTM and CDR2 is ANQGSEA. The CDR3 is made up of 14 amino acids. The CDR3 sequence is CSARGTGRNTEAFF. The CDR3 region has the DNA TGCAGCGCCCGGGGGACAGGGAGGAACACTGAAGCTTTCTTT.

V usage is TRBV7-2 and J usage is TRBJ1-5, with a possible D match to TRBD1 (5 bases). Germline V gene data show CDR1 as SGHTA and CDR2 as FQGNSA. This CDR3 spans 15 amino acids. Trimming removed 2 bases from V and 2 bases from J, with 10 bases in between. Here the CDR3 DNA reads TGTGCCAGCAGCTTACAAGGAGGGGGCAATCAGCCCCAGCATTTT. Translation gives CASSLQGGGNQPQHF.

The V and J genes are TRBV9 and TRBJ1-2, with TRBD1 matching over 7 bases. There are 14 residues in the CDR3. CDR1 and CDR2 from the germline V gene are SGDLS and YYNGEE. The V and J ends lost 4 bases and 3 bases, in that order; junction bases with no gene match: 6. The CDR3 DNA is TGTGCCAGCAGCCCCGGACAGGCTCACTATGGCTACACCTTC. Its translation is CASSPGQAHYGYTF.

The chain links TRBV4-1 to TRBJ1-5; possible D gene TRBD1, 6 bases. In germline, CDR1 is MGHRA, CDR2 YSYEKL. The CDR3 is 16 residues long. V lost 4 bases and J 3 bases, leaving 16 bases between the germline ends. CDR3 coding DNA: TGCGCCAGCAGCCTGGGGATCGGACAGTTCAATCAGCCCCAGCATTTT. Residues: CASSLGIGQFNQPQHF.

This CDR3 reads CASSLVPGLETQYF. The DNA of the CDR3 is TGTGCCAGCAGCTTGGTGCCGGGGTTAGAGACCCAGTACTTC. The V call is TRBV5-4, the J call TRBJ2-5, with D perhaps matching TRBD2 (5 bases). Trimming left V 0 bases short and J 4 bases short, with 10 bases between. CDR1 is SGHNT and CDR2 is YYREEE in the germline V gene (reference sequence). This CDR3 comprises 14 residues.

The chain recombines TRBV27 with TRBJ1-1; tentative D call: TRBD1 (5 bases). This CDR3 is 13 amino acids long. Germline V gene lookup returns CDR1 MNHEY and CDR2 SMNVEV (reference sequence). Trimming stripped 2 bases from V and 4 bases from J, with 8 bases between. CDR3 DNA sequence: TGTGCCAGCAGTTTAGGGGGGGGCACTGAAGCTTTCTTT. Its translation is CASSLGGGTEAFF.

This chain connects TRBV5-1 to TRBJ2-1, with 10 nucleotides matching TRBD2. The CDR3 spans 15 residues. The V gene end was trimmed by 1 base and the J gene end by 6 bases; junction bases not matched to a gene: 4. The germline CDR1 and CDR2 sequences are SGHRS and YFSETQ. This CDR3 is CASSLLAGVPNEQFF. The CDR3 coding sequence is TGCGCCAGCAGCTTGCTAGCGGGAGTTCCCAATGAGCAGTTCTTC.

The gene calls are TRBV28 and TRBJ1-1; D not resolved. This CDR3 has 11 residues. The V and J ends lost 9 bases and 4 bases respectively, with 9 bases between them. Per the germline V gene, CDR1 is MDHEN and CDR2 is SYDVKM. The CDR3 coding sequence is TGTGCCAGTCGGGGAGGCACTGAAGCTTTCTTT. This codes for CASRGGTEAFF.

CDR3 residues: CASSDHRGPNQPQHF. The CDR3 coding sequence is TGTGCCAGCAGCGACCACAGGGGGCCCAATCAGCCCCAGCATTTT. V usage is TRBV2 and J usage is TRBJ1-5, with 9 positions matching TRBD1. V shed 6 bases and J 3 bases; nucleotides not matched to a gene: 6. CDR3 length: 15 amino acids. CDR1 is SNHLY and CDR2 is FYNNEI in the germline V gene.

The J gene is TRBJ1-1, the V gene TRBV5-4; 9 bases agree with TRBD1. V lost 4 bases, J lost 3 bases, and 4 bases stayed unmatched. This CDR3 comprises 14 residues. Germline V lookup: CDR1 SGHNT, CDR2 YYREEE (reference sequence). This CDR3 is CASSIRQGDTEAFF. Here the CDR3 DNA reads TGTGCCAGCAGCATCAGACAGGGGGACACTGAAGCTTTCTTT.

In nucleotides, the CDR3 is TGTGCCAGCAGCCCAAGTCTAGCGGGAGGGCTCGAGCAGTACTTC. It is translated as CASSPSLAGGLEQYF. V is TRBV5-6 and J is TRBJ2-7, with 12 bases that match TRBD2. The CDR3 covers 15 residues. Germline V gene data show CDR1 as SGHDT and CDR2 as YYEEEE. V trimming: 4 bases; J trimming: 6 bases; junction bases outside the gene matches: 8.

CDR3 amino acids: CASSYGTGQITFF. The CDR3 nucleotides read TGTGCCAGCAGTTACGGGACAGGGCAGATTACTTTCTTT. V and J are TRBV6-6 and TRBJ1-1; 9 positions agree with TRBD1. Germline V lookup: CDR1 MNHNY, CDR2 SVGAGI (reference sequence). J was trimmed by 12 bases and V by 2 bases; bases with no gene match: 7. There are 13 residues in the CDR3.

This rearrangement joins TRBV2 to TRBJ2-2; TRBD1 is a possible D gene (5 bases). Germline V lookup: CDR1 SNHLY, CDR2 FYNNEI. Trimming removed 4 bases at V and 1 base at J, with 10 bases between. The length of the CDR3 is 15 residues. CDR3: CASSAGQLNTGELFF. The DNA of the CDR3 is TGTGCCAGCAGTGCAGGGCAGCTGAACACCGGGGAGCTGTTTTTT.

The V and J genes are TRBV2 and TRBJ2-5; maybe TRBD2 (5 bases). Looked up from germline, CDR1 is SNHLY and CDR2 is FYNNEI. There are 12 residues in the CDR3. Trimming removed 5 bases at V and 11 bases at J, with 15 bases between. CDR3 sequence (DNA): TGTGCCAGCAGTCAAGGCATAAGAGGGCAGTACTTC. This codes for CASSQGIRGQYF. The full variable domain, completed using reference TRBV2 and TRBJ2-5, is EPEVTQTPSHQVTQMGQEVILRCVPISNHLYFYWYRQILGQKVEFLVSFYNNEISEKSEIFDDQFSVERPDGSNFTLKIRSTKLEDSAMYFCASSQGIRGQYFGPGTRLLVL.